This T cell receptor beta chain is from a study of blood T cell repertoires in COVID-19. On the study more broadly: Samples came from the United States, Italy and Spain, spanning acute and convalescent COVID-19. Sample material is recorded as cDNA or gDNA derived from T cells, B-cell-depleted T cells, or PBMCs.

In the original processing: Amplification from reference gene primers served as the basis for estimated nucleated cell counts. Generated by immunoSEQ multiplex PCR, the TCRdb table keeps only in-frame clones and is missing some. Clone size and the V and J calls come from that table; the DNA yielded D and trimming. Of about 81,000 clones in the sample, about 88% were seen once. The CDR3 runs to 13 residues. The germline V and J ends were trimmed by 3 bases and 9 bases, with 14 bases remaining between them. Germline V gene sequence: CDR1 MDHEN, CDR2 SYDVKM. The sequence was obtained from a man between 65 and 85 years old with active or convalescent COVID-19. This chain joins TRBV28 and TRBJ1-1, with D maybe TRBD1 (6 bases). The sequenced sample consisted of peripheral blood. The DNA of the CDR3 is TGTGCCAGCAGTTTCCAGGGGCCTAAACAAGCTTTCTTT. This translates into CASSFQGPKQAFF.